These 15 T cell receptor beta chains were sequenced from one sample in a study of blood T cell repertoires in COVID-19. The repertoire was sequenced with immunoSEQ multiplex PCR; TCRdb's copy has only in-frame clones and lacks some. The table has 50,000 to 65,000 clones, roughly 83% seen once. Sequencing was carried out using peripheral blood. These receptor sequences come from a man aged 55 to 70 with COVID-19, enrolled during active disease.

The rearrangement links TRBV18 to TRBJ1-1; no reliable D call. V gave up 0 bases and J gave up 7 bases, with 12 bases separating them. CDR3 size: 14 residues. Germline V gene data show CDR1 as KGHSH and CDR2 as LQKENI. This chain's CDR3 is CASSPPIVPNEAFF. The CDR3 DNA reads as TGTGCCAGCTCACCACCGATAGTCCCGAATGAAGCTTTCTTT. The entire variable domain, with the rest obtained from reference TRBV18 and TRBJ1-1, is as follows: NAGVMQNPRHLVRRRGQEARLRCSPMKGHSHVYWYRQLPEEGLKFMVYLQKENIIDESGMPKERFSAEFPKEGPSILRIQQVVRGDSAAYFCASSPPIVPNEAFFGQGTRLTVV.

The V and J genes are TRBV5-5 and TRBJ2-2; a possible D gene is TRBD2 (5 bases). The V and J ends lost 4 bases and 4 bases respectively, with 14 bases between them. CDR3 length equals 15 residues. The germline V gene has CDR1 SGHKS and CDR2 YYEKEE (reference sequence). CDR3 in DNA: TGTGCCAGCAGCGCCCTCGGGGTGGGCACCGGGGAGCTGTTTTTT. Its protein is CASSALGVGTGELFF. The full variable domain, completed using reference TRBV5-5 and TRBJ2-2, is DAGVTQSPTHLIKTRGQQVTLRCSPISGHKSVSWYQQVLGQGPQFIFQYYEKEERGRGNFPDRFSARQFPNYSSELNVNALLLGDSALYLCASSALGVGTGELFFGEGSRLTVL.

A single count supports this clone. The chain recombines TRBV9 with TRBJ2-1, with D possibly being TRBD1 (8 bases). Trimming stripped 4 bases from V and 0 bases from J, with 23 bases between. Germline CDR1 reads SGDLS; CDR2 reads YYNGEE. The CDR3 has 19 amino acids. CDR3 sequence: CASSPQGGAGQFSYNEQFF. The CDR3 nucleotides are TGTGCCAGCAGCCCACAGGGGGGGGCAGGACAGTTCTCCTACAATGAGCAGTTCTTC.

The CDR3: CASSTGLETSEQYF. DNA for the CDR3: TGTGCCAGCAGCACGGGACTAGAAACGTCCGAGCAGTACTTC. This chain uses TRBV7-6 with TRBJ2-7, with 8 bases identical to TRBD2. J gave up 6 bases and V 5 bases, and 9 bases lay outside the gene matches. CDR1 is SGHVS and CDR2 is FNYEAQ in the germline V gene. CDR3 length equals 14 residues.

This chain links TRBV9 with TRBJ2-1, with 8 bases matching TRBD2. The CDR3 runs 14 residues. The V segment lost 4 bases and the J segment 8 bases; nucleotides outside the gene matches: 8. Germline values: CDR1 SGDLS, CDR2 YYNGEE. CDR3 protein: CASSTRTSSYEQFF. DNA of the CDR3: TGTGCCAGCAGCACCAGGACTAGCTCGTATGAGCAGTTCTTC.

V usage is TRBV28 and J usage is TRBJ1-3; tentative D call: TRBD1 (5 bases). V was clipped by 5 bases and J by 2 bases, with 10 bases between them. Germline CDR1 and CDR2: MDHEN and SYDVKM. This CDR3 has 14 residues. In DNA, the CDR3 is TGTGCCAGCAGTCCGCCGACAGCTGGAAACACCATATATTTT. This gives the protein CASSPPTAGNTIYF.

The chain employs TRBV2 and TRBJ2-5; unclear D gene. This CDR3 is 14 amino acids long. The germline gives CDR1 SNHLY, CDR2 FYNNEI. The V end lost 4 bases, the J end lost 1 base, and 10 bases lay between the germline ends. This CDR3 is CASSAYTSQETQYF. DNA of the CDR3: TGTGCCAGCAGTGCGTACACCAGCCAAGAGACCCAGTACTTC.

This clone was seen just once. Written as DNA, the CDR3 is TGTGCCAGCAGCTTAACTAGCGGGGACAATGAGCAGTTCTTC. Translated: CASSLTSGDNEQFF. V usage is TRBV7-6 and J usage is TRBJ2-1, with 10 bases fitting TRBD2. J lost 5 bases, V lost 2 bases, and 0 bases had no gene match. The CDR3 runs 14 residues. Looked up from germline, CDR1 is SGHVS and CDR2 is FNYEAQ.

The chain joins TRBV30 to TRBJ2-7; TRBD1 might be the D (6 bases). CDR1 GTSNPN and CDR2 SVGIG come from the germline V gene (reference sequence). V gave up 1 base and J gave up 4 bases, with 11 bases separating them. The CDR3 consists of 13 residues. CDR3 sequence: CAWSEGQLYEQYF. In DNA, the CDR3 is TGTGCCTGGAGTGAAGGACAGCTATACGAGCAGTACTTC.

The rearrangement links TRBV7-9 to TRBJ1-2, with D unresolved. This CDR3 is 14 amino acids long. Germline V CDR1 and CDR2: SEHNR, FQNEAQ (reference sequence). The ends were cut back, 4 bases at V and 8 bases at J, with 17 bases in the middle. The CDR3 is CASSSLSSSEGYTF. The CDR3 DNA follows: TGTGCCAGCAGCTCTTTGTCCTCCTCTGAGGGCTACACCTTC.

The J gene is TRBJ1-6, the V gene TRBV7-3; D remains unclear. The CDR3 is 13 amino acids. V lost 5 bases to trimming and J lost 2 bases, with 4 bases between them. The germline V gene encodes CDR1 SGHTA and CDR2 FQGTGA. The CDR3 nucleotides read TGTGCCAGCAGCGTCACCTATAATTCACCCCTCCACTTT. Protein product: CASSVTYNSPLHF. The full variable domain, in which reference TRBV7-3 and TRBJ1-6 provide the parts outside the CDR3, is GAGVSQTPSNKVTEKGKYVELRCDPISGHTALYWYRQSLGQGPEFLIYFQGTGAADDSGLPNDRFFAVRPEGSVSTLKIQRTERGDSAVYLCASSVTYNSPLHFGNGTRLTVT.

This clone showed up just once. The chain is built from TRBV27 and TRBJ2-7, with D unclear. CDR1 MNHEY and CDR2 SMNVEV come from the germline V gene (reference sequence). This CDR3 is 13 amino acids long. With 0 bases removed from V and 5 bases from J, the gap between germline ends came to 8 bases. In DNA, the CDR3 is TGTGCCAGCAGTTTATCGTTCGAGAACGAGCAGTACTTC. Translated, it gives CASSLSFENEQYF.

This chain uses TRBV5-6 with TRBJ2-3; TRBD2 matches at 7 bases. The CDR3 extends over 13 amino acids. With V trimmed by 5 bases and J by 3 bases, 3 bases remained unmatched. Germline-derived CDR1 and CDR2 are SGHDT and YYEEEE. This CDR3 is CASRRLATDTQYF. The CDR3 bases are TGTGCCAGCAGAAGACTAGCAACAGATACGCAGTATTTT. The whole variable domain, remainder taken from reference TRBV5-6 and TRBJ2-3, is DAGVTQSPTHLIKTRGQQVTLRCSPKSGHDTVSWYQQALGQGPQFIFQYYEEEERQRGNFPDRFSGHQFPNYSSELNVNALLLGDSALYLCASRRLATDTQYFGPGTRLTVL.

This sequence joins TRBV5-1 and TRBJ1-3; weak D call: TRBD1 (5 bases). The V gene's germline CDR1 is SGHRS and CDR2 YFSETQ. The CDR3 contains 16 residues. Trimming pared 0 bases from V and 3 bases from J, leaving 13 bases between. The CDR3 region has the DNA TGCGCCAGCAGCTTGGCGGGGGTGGTCTATGGAAACACCATATATTTT. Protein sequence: CASSLAGVVYGNTIYF.

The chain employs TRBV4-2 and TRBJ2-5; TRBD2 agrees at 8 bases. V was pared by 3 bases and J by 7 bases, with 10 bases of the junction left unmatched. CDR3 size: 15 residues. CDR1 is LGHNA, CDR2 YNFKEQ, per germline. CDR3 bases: TGTGCCAGCAGCCAGACTAGCGCTAGAGACGGGACCCAGTACTTC. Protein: CASSQTSARDGTQYF.